What follows are 10 T cell receptor beta chains derived from one specimen sequenced in a study of T cells expressing NK-cell markers. Using the 5' RACE reads, TCRdb records one entry per CDR3 protein without DNA. The sample holds about 460,000 distinct CDR3 sequences. Sequenced sample: blood T cells: a sorted CD56 or NKG2C T cell subset, CD4+ or CD8+ T cells, or bulk PBMC T cells (not recorded which). These receptors were taken from a woman aged 45-65 years in good health.

The V gene is TRBV20-1, the J gene TRBJ2-1; TCRdb indicates TRBD2, and absent DNA this call remains unverified. This CDR3 has 14 residues. Germline CDR1 and CDR2: DFQATT and SNEGSKA (reference sequence). CDR3 sequence: CSAEAAGGPNEQFF.

The chain is built from TRBV12-3 or TRBV12-4 and TRBJ2-1. The CDR3 runs to 13 residues. The CDR3: CASSTRLLNEQFF.

This chain's CDR3 is CASSLVVTATQETQYF. The chain joins TRBV5-5 to TRBJ2-5; TCRdb lists TRBD1, though no DNA is available to test this call. This CDR3 contains 16 residues. In germline, CDR1 is SGHKS, CDR2 YYEKEE (reference sequence).

This chain joins TRBV5-1 and TRBJ2-2; TCRdb's D call of TRBD1 is untestable without DNA. This CDR3 has 14 amino acids. Germline values: CDR1 SGHRS, CDR2 YFSETQ. The chain's CDR3 is CASNDRGNTGELFF. Full variable domain (rest looked up from reference TRBV5-1 and TRBJ2-2): KAGVTQTPRYLIKTRGQQVTLSCSPISGHRSVSWYQQTPGQGLQFLFEYFSETQRNKGNFPGRFSGRQFSNSRSEMNVSTLELGDSALYLCASNDRGNTGELFFGEGSRLTVL.

The chain uses TRBV7-9 and TRBJ2-7; the TRBD1 assignment by TCRdb is unverifiable without DNA. Germline V lookup: CDR1 SEHNR, CDR2 FQNEAQ (reference sequence). CDR3 size: 14 residues. CDR3 sequence reads: CASSFGRGRNEQYF.

J is TRBJ1-6 and V is TRBV6-1. This CDR3 contains 18 residues. CDR1 and CDR2 (germline): MNHNS, SASEGT. The CDR3 here is CASSEASIGLILNSPLHF.

The chain has TRBV3-1 and TRBJ2-1; TCRdb designates TRBD2, a call that cannot be tested without DNA. CDR1 LGHDT and CDR2 YNNKEL come from the germline V gene (reference sequence). This CDR3 is 16 amino acids long. CDR3 sequence reads: CASSTPQLAGYNEQFF.

This chain links TRBV15 with TRBJ2-1; the D call of TRBD1 rests on TCRdb alone, since no DNA is present to check it. The CDR3 extends over 15 amino acids. Germline loops: CDR1 LNHNV, CDR2 YYDKDF (reference sequence). The CDR3 reads CATLPGQGAVNEQFF.

The V and J genes are TRBV10-2 and TRBJ2-1; the TCRdb call, TRBD1, lacks DNA for checking. Germline values: CDR1 WSHSY, CDR2 SAAADI. The CDR3 sequence is 17 residues long. CDR3 region: CASSEEVGRGPNDEQFF.

This chain uses TRBV24-1 with TRBJ2-1; the D call of TRBD2 rests on TCRdb alone, since no DNA is present to check it. Germline CDR1 reads KGHDR; CDR2 reads SFDVKD. The CDR3 sequence is 18 residues long. CDR3 in amino acids: CATSDLAGGGSSYNEQFF.